A selection of T cell receptor beta chains follows, all from one sample in a study of blood T cell repertoires in COVID-19. Clones were sequenced by immunoSEQ multiplex PCR, and TCRdb holds only the in-frame ones, with some missing. The repertoire holds 500,000 to 600,000 clones, with around nine tenths as singletons. The sample comprised peripheral blood. The receptors come from a woman between 50 and 59 years old with COVID-19, enrolled during active disease. Each CDR3 is given with its conserved first and last residue. D genes are given only for firm matches. Clone sizes are given selectively: once, few, many, or a class where the clone is expanded.

j_gene: TRBJ1-4
abundance: .
d_gene: .
v_gene: TRBV11-1
CDR3aa: CASSLGGMDEKLFF
CDR3nt: TGTGCCAGCAGCTTAGGAGGGATGGATGAAAAACTGTTTTTT

j_gene: TRBJ2-3
abundance: .
d_gene: TRBD1
v_gene: TRBV5-1
CDR3aa: CASSSYRGSTDTQYF
CDR3nt: TGCGCCAGCAGCTCGTACAGGGGAAGCACAGATACGCAGTATTTT

j_gene: TRBJ2-3
abundance: .
d_gene: .
v_gene: TRBV24-1
CDR3aa: CAAGERTDTQYF
CDR3nt: TGTGCCGCAGGGGAGAGAACAGATACGCAGTATTTT

j_gene: TRBJ1-3
abundance: .
d_gene: TRBD1
v_gene: TRBV5-6
CDR3aa: CASSLKVGGAAGNTIYF
CDR3nt: TGTGCCAGCAGCTTGAAGGTAGGGGGCGCCGCGGGAAACACCATATATTTT

j_gene: TRBJ2-7
abundance: .
d_gene: TRBD1
v_gene: TRBV11-1
CDR3aa: CASSLDRGLPYEQYF
CDR3nt: TGTGCCAGCAGCTTAGACAGGGGATTACCCTACGAGCAGTACTTC

j_gene: TRBJ1-1
abundance: .
d_gene: TRBD1
v_gene: TRBV18
CDR3aa: CASSLLQGRNTEAFF
CDR3nt: TGTGCCAGCTCACTGCTACAGGGGCGAAACACTGAAGCTTTCTTT

j_gene: TRBJ1-4
abundance: .
d_gene: .
v_gene: TRBV30
CDR3aa: CAWSVGGTNEKLFF
CDR3nt: TGTGCCTGGAGTGTAGGCGGAACTAATGAAAAACTGTTTTTT

j_gene: TRBJ1-1
abundance: .
d_gene: .
v_gene: TRBV14
CDR3aa: CASSQVRGMGAEAFF
CDR3nt: TGTGCCAGCAGCCAAGTTCGAGGTATGGGTGCTGAAGCTTTCTTT

j_gene: TRBJ1-1
abundance: once
d_gene: .
v_gene: TRBV3-1/TRBV3-2
CDR3aa: CASSLWEGRMNTEAFF
CDR3nt: TGTGCCAGCTCTTTGTGGGAGGGGCGGATGAACACTGAAGCTTTCTTT

j_gene: TRBJ1-2
abundance: .
d_gene: TRBD1
v_gene: TRBV30
CDR3aa: CAWSVLRTGPYGYTF
CDR3nt: TGTGCCTGGAGTGTACTGAGGACAGGGCCCTATGGCTACACCTTC

j_gene: TRBJ1-1
abundance: .
d_gene: TRBD1
v_gene: TRBV11-2
CDR3aa: CASSLDLGTGGTEAFF
CDR3nt: TGTGCCAGCAGCTTAGATTTGGGGACAGGGGGCACTGAAGCTTTCTTT

j_gene: TRBJ1-4
abundance: once
d_gene: TRBD1
v_gene: TRBV5-1
CDR3aa: CASSPRTGGDEKLFF
CDR3nt: TGCGCCAGCAGCCCCCGGACAGGGGGCGATGAAAAACTGTTTTTT

j_gene: TRBJ2-7
abundance: once
d_gene: .
v_gene: TRBV6-5
CDR3aa: CASSGDSNEQYF
CDR3nt: TGTGCCAGCAGCGGTGACTCGAACGAGCAGTACTTC

j_gene: TRBJ1-1
abundance: .
d_gene: .
v_gene: TRBV7-2
CDR3aa: CASSLRGRGQPSEAFF
CDR3nt: TGTGCCAGCAGCTTACGGGGGAGAGGCCAACCTTCGGAGGCTTTCTTT

j_gene: TRBJ1-1
abundance: .
d_gene: .
v_gene: TRBV18
CDR3aa: CASSLYVGGSTEAFF
CDR3nt: TGTGCCAGCTCATTGTACGTCGGAGGGAGCACTGAAGCTTTCTTT

j_gene: TRBJ1-2
abundance: .
d_gene: .
v_gene: TRBV4-1
CDR3aa: CASSRDTGDWAYGYTF
CDR3nt: TGCGCCAGCAGCCGCGATACGGGGGATTGGGCCTATGGCTACACCTTC

j_gene: TRBJ1-5
abundance: .
d_gene: TRBD1
v_gene: TRBV19
CDR3aa: CASNAGNGQAYNQPQHF
CDR3nt: TGTGCCAGTAACGCGGGGAACGGACAGGCCTATAATCAGCCCCAGCATTTT

j_gene: TRBJ1-6
abundance: .
d_gene: .
v_gene: TRBV7-6
CDR3aa: CASSGQGINSPLHF
CDR3nt: TGTGCCAGCAGCGGGCAGGGTATTAATTCACCCCTCCACTTT

j_gene: TRBJ1-3
abundance: .
d_gene: TRBD1
v_gene: TRBV30
CDR3aa: CAWNRGAGNTIYF
CDR3nt: TGTGCCTGGAACAGGGGAGCTGGAAACACCATATATTTT

j_gene: TRBJ1-2
abundance: .
d_gene: TRBD1
v_gene: TRBV5-1
CDR3aa: CASSLDPPGQGFYGYTF
CDR3nt: TGCGCCAGCAGCTTGGATCCCCCGGGACAGGGATTTTATGGCTACACCTTC

j_gene: TRBJ1-6
abundance: .
d_gene: .
v_gene: TRBV6-5
CDR3aa: CASSFARVNSPLHF
CDR3nt: TGTGCCAGCAGTTTTGCCAGGGTGAATTCACCCCTCCACTTT

j_gene: TRBJ1-2
abundance: .
d_gene: .
v_gene: TRBV4-1
CDR3aa: CASSQGPQGDGYTF
CDR3nt: TGCGCCAGCAGCCAAGGACCCCAGGGCGATGGCTACACCTTC

j_gene: TRBJ2-5
abundance: .
d_gene: TRBD2
v_gene: TRBV10-2
CDR3aa: CASSLAGGPKETQYF
CDR3nt: TGCGCCAGCAGTTTAGCGGGGGGGCCGAAAGAGACCCAGTACTTC

j_gene: TRBJ2-1
abundance: .
d_gene: TRBD1
v_gene: TRBV14
CDR3aa: CASSQDLWTGGLQFF
CDR3nt: TGTGCCAGCAGCCAAGATCTCTGGACAGGGGGGTTGCAGTTCTTC

j_gene: TRBJ1-3
abundance: .
d_gene: .
v_gene: TRBV11-2
CDR3aa: CASSLGQDSGNTIYF
CDR3nt: TGTGCCAGCAGCTTAGGACAGGACTCTGGAAACACCATATATTTT

j_gene: TRBJ1-4
abundance: .
d_gene: TRBD1
v_gene: TRBV15
CDR3aa: CATSRDRQGELFF
CDR3nt: TGTGCCACCAGCAGAGATCGACAGGGGGAACTGTTTTTT

j_gene: TRBJ1-2
abundance: .
d_gene: TRBD1
v_gene: TRBV28
CDR3aa: CASGSRGLYGYTF
CDR3nt: TGTGCCAGCGGAAGCAGGGGGCTTTATGGCTACACCTTC

j_gene: TRBJ2-7
abundance: .
d_gene: .
v_gene: TRBV6-5
CDR3aa: CASKEPRLLNEQYF
CDR3nt: TGTGCCAGCAAAGAACCCAGGCTGTTGAACGAGCAGTACTTC

j_gene: TRBJ2-1
abundance: .
d_gene: TRBD1
v_gene: TRBV13
CDR3aa: CASSWTGGIKFF
CDR3nt: TGTGCCAGCAGCTGGACAGGGGGCATTAAGTTCTTC

j_gene: TRBJ2-7
abundance: .
d_gene: .
v_gene: TRBV19
CDR3aa: CASSITTAYEQYF
CDR3nt: TGTGCCAGTAGTATAACGACAGCCTACGAGCAGTACTTC

j_gene: TRBJ2-7
abundance: .
d_gene: .
v_gene: TRBV5-1
CDR3aa: CASSQQTPSYEQYF
CDR3nt: TGCGCCAGCAGCCAACAGACACCCTCCTACGAGCAGTACTTC

j_gene: TRBJ2-3
abundance: .
d_gene: TRBD2
v_gene: TRBV11-2
CDR3aa: CASSLLAGLSTDTQYF
CDR3nt: TGTGCCAGCAGCCTACTAGCGGGGCTTAGCACAGATACGCAGTATTTT

j_gene: TRBJ1-6
abundance: .
d_gene: .
v_gene: TRBV6-5
CDR3aa: CASSYLRRGVSPLHF
CDR3nt: TGTGCCAGCAGTTACCTACGCAGGGGAGTCTCACCCCTCCACTTT

j_gene: TRBJ1-2
abundance: .
d_gene: .
v_gene: TRBV9
CDR3aa: CASSVRGSYGYTF
CDR3nt: TGTGCCAGCAGCGTGAGGGGGTCTTATGGCTACACCTTC

j_gene: TRBJ1-1
abundance: once
d_gene: .
v_gene: TRBV30
CDR3aa: CAWSDRGEAFF
CDR3nt: TGTGCCTGGAGTGACCGAGGTGAAGCTTTCTTT

j_gene: TRBJ2-5
abundance: .
d_gene: .
v_gene: TRBV24-1
CDR3aa: CATSDPGRETQYF
CDR3nt: TGTGCCACCAGTGATCCCGGGAGAGAGACCCAGTACTTC

j_gene: TRBJ2-2
abundance: .
d_gene: TRBD1
v_gene: TRBV11-2
CDR3aa: CASSGTGNTGELFF
CDR3nt: TGTGCCAGCAGCGGGACAGGAAACACCGGGGAGCTGTTTTTT

j_gene: TRBJ2-7
abundance: .
d_gene: .
v_gene: TRBV6-1
CDR3aa: CASSEWPASYEQYF
CDR3nt: TGTGCCAGCAGTGAATGGCCTGCCTCCTACGAGCAGTACTTC

j_gene: TRBJ1-1
abundance: .
d_gene: .
v_gene: TRBV10-3
CDR3aa: CAISDRGADTEAFF
CDR3nt: TGTGCCATCAGTGACAGGGGTGCAGACACTGAAGCTTTCTTT

j_gene: TRBJ2-1
abundance: .
d_gene: TRBD2
v_gene: TRBV11-2
CDR3aa: CASSPTGLAGGNYNEQFF
CDR3nt: TGTGCCAGCAGCCCCACCGGCCTAGCGGGGGGGAATTACAATGAGCAGTTCTTC

j_gene: TRBJ1-2
abundance: .
d_gene: TRBD1
v_gene: TRBV19
CDR3aa: CASSIGDRRRNGYTF
CDR3nt: TGTGCCAGTAGTATCGGGGACAGGCGCCGCAATGGCTACACCTTC